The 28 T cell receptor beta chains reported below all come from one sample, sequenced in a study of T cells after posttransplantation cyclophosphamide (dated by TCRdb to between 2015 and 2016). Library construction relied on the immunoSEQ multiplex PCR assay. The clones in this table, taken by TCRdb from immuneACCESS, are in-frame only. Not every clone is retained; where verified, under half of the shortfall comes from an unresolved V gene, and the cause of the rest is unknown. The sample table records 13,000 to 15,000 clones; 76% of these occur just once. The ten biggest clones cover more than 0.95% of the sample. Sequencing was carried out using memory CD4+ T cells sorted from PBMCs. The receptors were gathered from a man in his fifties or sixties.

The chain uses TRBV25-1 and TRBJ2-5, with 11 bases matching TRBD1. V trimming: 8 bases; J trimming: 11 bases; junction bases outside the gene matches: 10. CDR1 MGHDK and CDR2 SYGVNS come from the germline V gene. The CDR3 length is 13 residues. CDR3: CASPRTGGAEQYF. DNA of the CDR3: TGTGCCAGCCCCCGGACAGGGGGCGCGGAGCAGTACTTC.

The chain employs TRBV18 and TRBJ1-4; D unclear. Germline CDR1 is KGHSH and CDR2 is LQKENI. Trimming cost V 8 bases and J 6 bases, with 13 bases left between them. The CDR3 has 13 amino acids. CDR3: CASKNRRDEKLFF. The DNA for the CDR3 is TGTGCCAGCAAAAACCGGCGGGATGAAAAACTGTTTTTT.

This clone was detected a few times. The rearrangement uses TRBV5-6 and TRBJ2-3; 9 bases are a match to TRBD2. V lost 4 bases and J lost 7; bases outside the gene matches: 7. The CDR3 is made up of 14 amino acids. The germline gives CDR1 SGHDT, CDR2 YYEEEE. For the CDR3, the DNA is TGTGCCAGCAGCACCGGTAGCGGGGGAAATACGCAGTATTTT. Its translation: CASSTGSGGNTQYF.

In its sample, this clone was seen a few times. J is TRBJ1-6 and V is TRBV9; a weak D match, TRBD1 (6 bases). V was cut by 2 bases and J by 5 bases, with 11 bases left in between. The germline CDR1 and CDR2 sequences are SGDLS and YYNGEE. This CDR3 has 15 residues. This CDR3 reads CASSVSGGHNSPLHF. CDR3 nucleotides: TGTGCCAGCAGCGTTAGCGGGGGGCATAATTCACCCCTCCACTTT.

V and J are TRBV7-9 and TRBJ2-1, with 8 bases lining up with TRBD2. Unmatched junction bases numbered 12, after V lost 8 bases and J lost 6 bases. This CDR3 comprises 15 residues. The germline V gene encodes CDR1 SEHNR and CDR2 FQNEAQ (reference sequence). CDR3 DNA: TGTGCCAGCTATGTCCCTGGACTAGCTGGCAATGAGCAGTTCTTC. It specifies CASYVPGLAGNEQFF.

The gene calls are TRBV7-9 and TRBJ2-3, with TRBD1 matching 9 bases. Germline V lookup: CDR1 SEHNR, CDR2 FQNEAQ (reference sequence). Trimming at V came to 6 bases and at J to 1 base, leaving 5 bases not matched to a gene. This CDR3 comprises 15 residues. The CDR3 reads CASRRTGDGTDTQYF. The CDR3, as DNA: TGTGCCAGCAGGAGGACAGGGGACGGCACAGATACGCAGTATTTT.

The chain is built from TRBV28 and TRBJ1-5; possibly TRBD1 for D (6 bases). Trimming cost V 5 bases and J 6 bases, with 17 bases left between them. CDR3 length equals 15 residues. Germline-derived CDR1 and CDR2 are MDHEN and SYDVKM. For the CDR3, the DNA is TGTGCCAGCAGTCCCGGGGGGGCAGTGGGTCAGCCCCAGCATTTT. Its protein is CASSPGGAVGQPQHF.

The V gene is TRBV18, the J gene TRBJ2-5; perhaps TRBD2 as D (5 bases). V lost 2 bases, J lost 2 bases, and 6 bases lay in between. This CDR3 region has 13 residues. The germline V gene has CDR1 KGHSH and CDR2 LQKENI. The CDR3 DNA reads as TGTGCCAGCTCACCAAGGGAGCAAGAGACCCAGTACTTC. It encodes CASSPREQETQYF.

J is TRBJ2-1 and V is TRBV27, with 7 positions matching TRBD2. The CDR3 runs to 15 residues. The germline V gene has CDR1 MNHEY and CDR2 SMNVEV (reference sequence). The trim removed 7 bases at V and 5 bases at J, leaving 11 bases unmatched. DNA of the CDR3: TGTGCCAGCACTAAAGTCAGCGGGGTCAACAATGAGCAGTTCTTC. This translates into CASTKVSGVNNEQFF.

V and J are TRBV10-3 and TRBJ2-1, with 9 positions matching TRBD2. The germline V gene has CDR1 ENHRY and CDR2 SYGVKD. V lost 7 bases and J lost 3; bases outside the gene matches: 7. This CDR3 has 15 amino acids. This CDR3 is CAINRGGAGYNEQFF. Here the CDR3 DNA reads TGTGCCATCAACCGCGGGGGGGCAGGCTACAATGAGCAGTTCTTC.

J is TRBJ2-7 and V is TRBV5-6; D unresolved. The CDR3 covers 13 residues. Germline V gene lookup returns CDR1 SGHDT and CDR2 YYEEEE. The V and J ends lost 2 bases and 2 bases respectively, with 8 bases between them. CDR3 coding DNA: TGTGCCAGCAGCTTAGCGACCGCCTACGAGCAGTACTTC. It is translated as CASSLATAYEQYF.

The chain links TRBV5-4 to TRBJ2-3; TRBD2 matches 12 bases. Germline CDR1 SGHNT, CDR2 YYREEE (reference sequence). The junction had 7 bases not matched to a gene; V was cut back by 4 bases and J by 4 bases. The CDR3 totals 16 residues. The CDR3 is CASSAELAGGADTQYF. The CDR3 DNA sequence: TGTGCCAGCAGCGCGGAACTAGCGGGAGGAGCAGATACGCAGTATTTT.

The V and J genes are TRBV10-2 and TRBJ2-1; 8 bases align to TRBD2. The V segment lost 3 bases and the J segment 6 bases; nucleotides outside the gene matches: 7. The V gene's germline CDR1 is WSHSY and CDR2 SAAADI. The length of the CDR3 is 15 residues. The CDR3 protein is CASSDGTRLANEQFF. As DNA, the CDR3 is TGCGCCAGCAGTGACGGGACTAGACTGGCCAATGAGCAGTTCTTC.

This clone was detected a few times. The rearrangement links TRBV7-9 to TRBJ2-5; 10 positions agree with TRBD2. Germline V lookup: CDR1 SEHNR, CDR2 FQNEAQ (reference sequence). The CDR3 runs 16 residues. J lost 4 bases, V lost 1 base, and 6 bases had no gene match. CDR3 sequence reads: CASSLGLAGGLETQYF. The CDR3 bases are TGTGCCAGCAGCTTAGGCTTAGCGGGAGGATTAGAGACCCAGTACTTC.

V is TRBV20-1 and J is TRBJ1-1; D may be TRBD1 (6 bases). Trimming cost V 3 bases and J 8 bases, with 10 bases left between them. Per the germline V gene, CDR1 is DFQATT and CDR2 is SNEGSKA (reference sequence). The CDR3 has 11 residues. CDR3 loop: CSARGANEAFF. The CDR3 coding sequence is TGCAGTGCTAGGGGGGCGAACGAAGCTTTCTTT.

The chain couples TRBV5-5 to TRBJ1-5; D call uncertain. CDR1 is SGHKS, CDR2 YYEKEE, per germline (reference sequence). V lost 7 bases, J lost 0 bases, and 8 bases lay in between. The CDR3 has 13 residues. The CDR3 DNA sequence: TGTGCCAGCGGGCCGGATAGCAATCAGCCCCAGCATTTT. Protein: CASGPDSNQPQHF.

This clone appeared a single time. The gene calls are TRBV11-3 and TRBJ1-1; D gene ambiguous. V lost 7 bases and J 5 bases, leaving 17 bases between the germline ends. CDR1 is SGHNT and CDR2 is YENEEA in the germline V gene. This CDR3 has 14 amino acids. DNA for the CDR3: TGTGCCAGCAACCCGGACGGGATGTGGACTGAAGCTTTCTTT. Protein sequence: CASNPDGMWTEAFF.

Here the CDR3 reads CASRNLDRAPMEAFF. The CDR3 DNA sequence: TGTGCCAGTAGAAACCTGGACAGGGCCCCTATGGAAGCTTTCTTT. The V call is TRBV19, the J call TRBJ1-1; TRBD1 matches at 8 bases. With V trimmed by 6 bases and J by 8 bases, 14 bases remained unmatched. Germline-derived CDR1 and CDR2 are LNHDA and SQIVND (reference sequence). CDR3 length: 15 residues.

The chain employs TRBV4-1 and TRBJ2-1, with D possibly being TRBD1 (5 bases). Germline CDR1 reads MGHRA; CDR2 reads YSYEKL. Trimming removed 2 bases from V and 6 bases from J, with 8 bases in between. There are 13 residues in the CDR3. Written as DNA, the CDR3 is TGCGCCAGCAGCCAACCCAGGGTCAATGAGCAGTTCTTC. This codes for CASSQPRVNEQFF.

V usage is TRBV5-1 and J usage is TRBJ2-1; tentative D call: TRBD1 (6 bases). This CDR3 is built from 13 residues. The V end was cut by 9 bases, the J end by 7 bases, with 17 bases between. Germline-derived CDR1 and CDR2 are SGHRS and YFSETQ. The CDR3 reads CATRTATGNEQFF. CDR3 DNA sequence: TGCGCCACCCGGACAGCCACCGGGAATGAGCAGTTCTTC.

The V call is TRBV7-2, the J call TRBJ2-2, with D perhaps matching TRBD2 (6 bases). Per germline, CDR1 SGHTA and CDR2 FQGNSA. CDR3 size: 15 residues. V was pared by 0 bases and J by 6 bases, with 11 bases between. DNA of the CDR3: TGTGCCAGCAGCTTAGCCGGGGGTAGGGCCGGGGAGCTGTTTTTT. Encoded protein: CASSLAGGRAGELFF.

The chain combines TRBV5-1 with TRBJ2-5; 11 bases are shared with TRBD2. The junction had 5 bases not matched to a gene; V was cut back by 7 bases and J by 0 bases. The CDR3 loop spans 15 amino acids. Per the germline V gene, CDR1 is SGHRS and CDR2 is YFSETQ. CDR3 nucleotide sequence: TGCGCCAGCGGACTAGCGGGCAACTACCAAGAGACCCAGTACTTC. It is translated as CASGLAGNYQETQYF.

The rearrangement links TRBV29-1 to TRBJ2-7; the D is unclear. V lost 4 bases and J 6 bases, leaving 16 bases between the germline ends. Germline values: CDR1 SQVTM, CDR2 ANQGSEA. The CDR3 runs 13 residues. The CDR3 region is CSVGRDSPPEQYF. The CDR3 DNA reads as TGCAGCGTTGGTAGAGACTCACCGCCCGAGCAGTACTTC.

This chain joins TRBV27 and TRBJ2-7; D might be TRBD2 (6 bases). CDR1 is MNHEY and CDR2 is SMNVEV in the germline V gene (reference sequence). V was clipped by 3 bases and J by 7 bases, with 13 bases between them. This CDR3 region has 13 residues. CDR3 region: CASSLQGGGEQYF. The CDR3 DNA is TGTGCCAGCAGTTTGCAGGGAGGAGGGGAGCAGTACTTC.

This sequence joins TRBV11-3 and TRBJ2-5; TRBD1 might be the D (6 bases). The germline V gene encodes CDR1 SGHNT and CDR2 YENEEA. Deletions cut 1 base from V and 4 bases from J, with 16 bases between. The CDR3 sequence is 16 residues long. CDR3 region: CASSLGNQGKGETQYF. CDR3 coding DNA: TGTGCCAGCAGCTTAGGAAATCAGGGGAAGGGAGAGACCCAGTACTTC.

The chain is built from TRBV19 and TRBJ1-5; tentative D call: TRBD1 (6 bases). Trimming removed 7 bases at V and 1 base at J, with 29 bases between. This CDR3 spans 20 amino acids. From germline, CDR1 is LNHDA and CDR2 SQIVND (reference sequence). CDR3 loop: CASTTLGRGGGTRSNQPQHF. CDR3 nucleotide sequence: TGTGCCAGTACCACCTTAGGGAGGGGGGGCGGAACACGGAGCAATCAGCCCCAGCATTTT.

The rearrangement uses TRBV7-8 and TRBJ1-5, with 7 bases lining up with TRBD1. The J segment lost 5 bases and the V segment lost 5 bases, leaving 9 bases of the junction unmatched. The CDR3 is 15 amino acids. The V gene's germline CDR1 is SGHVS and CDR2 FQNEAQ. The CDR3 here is CASSEWTGGHQPQHF. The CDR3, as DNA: TGTGCCAGCAGCGAGTGGACAGGCGGGCATCAGCCCCAGCATTTT.

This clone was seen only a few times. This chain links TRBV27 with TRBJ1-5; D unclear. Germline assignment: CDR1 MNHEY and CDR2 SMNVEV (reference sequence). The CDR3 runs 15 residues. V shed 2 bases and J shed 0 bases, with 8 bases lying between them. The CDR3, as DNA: TGTGCCAGCAGTTTAGTCGCGATTAGCAATCAGCCCCAGCATTTT. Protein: CASSLVAISNQPQHF.